Sequencing of this T cell receptor (beta chain) was carried out in a study of breast tumors, draining lymph nodes, adjacent tissues. General study points: Tumor and nontumor repertoires were significantly more similar in luminal-like than in basal-like breast cancer. Tumors had less TCR diversity than lymph nodes, more than nontumor tissue.

Worth noting for this clonotype: Its target is unknown. One end of the junction is discordant with germline, which a read error may explain.

Per germline, CDR1 SNHLY and CDR2 FYNNEI. There are 16 residues in the CDR3. TCRdb passed the multiplex PCR reads through MiXCR, listing each CDR3 protein once. The sample yields 140,000 or so distinct CDR3 sequences, approximately 30% seen once. Axillary draining lymph nodes of breast cancer patients supplied the node samples. The clonotype originates from a female donor with breast cancer. Some clones in this sample may be carry-over from other donors' samples. Sequenced material: axillary lymph node tissue. The chain links TRBV2 to TRBJ2-7; D assignment may be TRBD1 or TRBD2 (5 bases each). CDR3 in DNA: TGTGCCAGCAGCGCCCCGGGGCAGCAGAGCTCCTACAAGCAGTACTTC. Residues: CASSAPGQQSSYKQYF.